Listed here are 28 T cell receptor beta chains from one sample, sequenced in a study of cytomegalovirus exposure and HLA in healthy donors (dated by TCRdb to between 2016 and 2019). Library generation was performed with the immunoSEQ multiplex PCR assay. For the multiplex PCR, a mixture combining 60 forward primers for TCR Vbeta segments and 13 reverse primers for TCR Jbeta segments was used. TCRdb stores this immuneACCESS table with in-frame sequences only. Part of the clones is absent; in the studies checked, under half of the shortfall reflects unresolved V genes, and no reason is known for the rest. The sample table shows roughly 90,000 clones, and about 68% are seen once. The biggest ten clones account for around 22% of the sample. The sequenced sample was PBMCs. The receptors here all came from a man aged 25 to 45 in good health and CMV-seropositive.

The V gene is TRBV6-1, the J gene TRBJ1-1; the D gene is possibly TRBD1 (5 bases). CDR3 size: 15 residues. Trimming stripped 7 bases from V and 10 bases from J, with 25 bases between. Germline CDR1 and CDR2: MNHNS and SASEGT. DNA of the CDR3: TGTGCCAGCAACACAGCTACCAGGGCCTTAAATCGAGCTTTCTTT. Its translation: CASNTATRALNRAFF.

As regards this clone: Germline is not matched at one junction end, which may reflect a read error. CDR3 bases: TGTGCCAGCAGCCTATCCTCGGGGTTGGGACAGCCCCAGAATTTT. Its protein product is CASSLSSGLGQPQNF. V is TRBV5-5 and J is TRBJ1-5, with 7 positions matching TRBD1. This CDR3 has 15 amino acids. Germline V gives CDR1 SGHKS, CDR2 YYEKEE (reference sequence).

The chain is built from TRBV28 and TRBJ1-2, with 10 nucleotides matching TRBD1. Germline CDR1 reads MDHEN; CDR2 reads SYDVKM. The CDR3 contains 13 residues. V lost 10 bases, J lost 6 bases, and 8 bases stayed unmatched. CDR3 region: CATQTTGGDGYTF. The CDR3 bases are TGTGCCACCCAAACGACAGGGGGCGATGGCTACACCTTC.

This chain connects TRBV28 to TRBJ1-2; TRBD1 aligns across 8 bases. The V gene end was trimmed by 6 bases and the J gene end by 8 bases; junction bases not matched to a gene: 5. CDR1 is MDHEN, CDR2 SYDVKM, per germline. This CDR3 region has 12 residues. In nucleotides, the CDR3 is TGTGCCAGCAGGACAGGGGAGAGGGGCTACACCTTC. It codes for CASRTGERGYTF.

This rearrangement joins TRBV4-3 to TRBJ1-2; TRBD1 is a possible D gene (5 bases). CDR1 is LGHNA, CDR2 YSLEER, per germline. This CDR3 region has 15 residues. V shed 3 bases and J shed 8 bases, with 19 bases lying between them. The CDR3 bases are TGCGCCAGCAGCCACCTAAAGGGAGGGGCCGTAGGCTACACCTTC. Translating gives CASSHLKGGAVGYTF.

The CDR3 protein is CASSLTGWTYNEQFF. The CDR3 nucleotides are TGTGCCAGCAGTCTGACAGGGTGGACCTACAATGAGCAGTTCTTC. The chain carries TRBV6-5 and TRBJ2-1; 7 bases fit TRBD1. J gave up 2 bases and V 5 bases, and 6 bases lay outside the gene matches. Germline V gene lookup returns CDR1 MNHEY and CDR2 SVGAGI. This CDR3 spans 15 amino acids.

This clone turned up a few times. The rearrangement joins TRBV2 to TRBJ1-6; possibly TRBD1 for D (5 bases). There are 14 residues in the CDR3. Trimming left V 7 bases short and J 8 bases short, with 15 bases between. Germline V gene lookup returns CDR1 SNHLY and CDR2 FYNNEI. The CDR3 DNA reads as TGTGCCAGCACAGGGATGTCGAGAGATTCACCCCTCCACTTT. This sequence encodes CASTGMSRDSPLHF.

Points on this clone: The junction departs from the called germline gene at one end, perhaps through a read error. J is TRBJ1-2 and V is TRBV29-1; 7 positions match TRBD1. The CDR3 spans 14 residues. Germline loops: CDR1 SQVTM, CDR2 ANQGSEA. CDR3 DNA: TGCAGCGTTGACTACGGGACAGCTTACTATGGCTACCCCTTC. Translating it yields CSVDYGTAYYGYPF.

This clone showed up just a few times. The chain employs TRBV18 and TRBJ2-6; TRBD1 agrees at 11 bases. The J segment lost 3 bases and the V segment lost 4 bases, leaving 2 bases of the junction unmatched. Germline CDR1 is KGHSH and CDR2 is LQKENI. CDR3 length: 16 residues. The CDR3 protein is CASSRDRGDGANVLTF. The CDR3 bases are TGTGCCAGCTCACGGGACAGGGGGGATGGGGCCAACGTCCTGACTTTC. The full variable domain, with the rest looked up from reference TRBV18 and TRBJ2-6, is NAGVMQNPRHLVRRRGQEARLRCSPMKGHSHVYWYRQLPEEGLKFMVYLQKENIIDESGMPKERFSAEFPKEGPSILRIQQVVRGDSAAYFCASSRDRGDGANVLTFGAGSRLTVL.

CDR3 residues: CASTKGLAGADTQYF. The CDR3 DNA follows: TGTGCCAGCACCAAGGGACTAGCGGGTGCAGATACGCAGTATTTT. This rearrangement joins TRBV6-1 to TRBJ2-3; 12 positions match TRBD2. Per the germline V gene, CDR1 is MNHNS and CDR2 is SASEGT. This CDR3 spans 15 amino acids. The V gene end was trimmed by 7 bases and the J gene end by 4 bases; junction bases not matched to a gene: 6.

The chain has TRBV6-5 and TRBJ1-1, with D possibly matching TRBD1 (5 bases). The CDR3 totals 14 residues. V lost 4 bases and J 5 bases, leaving 14 bases between the germline ends. Germline V lookup: CDR1 MNHEY, CDR2 SVGAGI. The DNA for the CDR3 is TGTGCCAGCAGTTGGGGGGTAGCATCGACTGAAGCTTTCTTT. Its translation is CASSWGVASTEAFF.

CDR3 sequence: CASTSTGKETQYF. The CDR3 DNA is TGTGCCAGCACCTCGACAGGGAAAGAGACCCAGTACTTC. The chain has TRBV6-5 and TRBJ2-5, with 7 bases identical to TRBD1. CDR1 and CDR2 from the germline V gene are MNHEY and SVGAGI. There are 13 residues in the CDR3. Unmatched junction bases numbered 5, after V lost 7 bases and J lost 3 bases.

The J gene is TRBJ1-1, the V gene TRBV5-4, with 8 bases aligning to TRBD1. Germline assignment: CDR1 SGHNT and CDR2 YYREEE (reference sequence). The CDR3 has 15 amino acids. After removal of 0 bases from V and 5 bases from J, the junction contained 6 bases not matched to a gene. This CDR3 is CASSLATGVGTEAFF. Written as DNA, the CDR3 is TGTGCCAGCAGCTTGGCGACAGGGGTGGGTACTGAAGCTTTCTTT. The full variable domain, completed using reference TRBV5-4 and TRBJ1-1, is ETGVTQSPTHLIKTRGQQVTLRCSSQSGHNTVSWYQQALGQGPQFIFQYYREEENGRGNFPPRFSGLQFPNYSSELNVNALELDDSALYLCASSLATGVGTEAFFGQGTRLTVV.

This clone was observed a handful of times. The rearrangement uses TRBV5-1 and TRBJ1-1, with 10 bases that match TRBD1. The CDR3 length is 16 residues. In germline, CDR1 is SGHRS, CDR2 YFSETQ. V lost 4 bases, J lost 0 bases, and 6 bases stayed unmatched. CDR3 loop: CASSPGQGDMNTEAFF. The CDR3 DNA reads TGCGCCAGCAGCCCTGGACAGGGGGACATGAACACTGAAGCTTTCTTT.

The gene calls are TRBV27 and TRBJ2-2; D gene unclear. V lost 6 bases and J 3 bases, leaving 14 bases between the germline ends. CDR1 and CDR2 (germline): MNHEY, SMNVEV (reference sequence). The CDR3 totals 15 residues. The CDR3 protein is CASSLGTLYTGELFF. Written as DNA, the CDR3 is TGTGCCAGCAGCCTGGGCACTCTCTACACCGGGGAGCTGTTTTTT.

The chain joins TRBV7-9 to TRBJ2-7, with 9 bases fitting TRBD1. There are 15 residues in the CDR3. Germline CDR1 SEHNR, CDR2 FQNEAQ (reference sequence). With 5 bases clipped from V and 5 bases from J, the junction kept 10 bases outside the gene matches. The CDR3 region is CASSLRTGDVHEQYF. As DNA, the CDR3 is TGTGCCAGCAGCCTTCGGACAGGGGACGTACACGAGCAGTACTTC.

With respect to this clone: The junction departs from the called germline gene at one end, perhaps through a read error. The chain is built from TRBV6-1 and TRBJ1-5; TRBD1 agrees at 7 bases. Germline CDR1 and CDR2: MNHNS and SASEGT. The CDR3 consists of 17 residues. The CDR3 bases are TGTGCCAGCAGTGAAGTAGGTGTGGGACAGTTTAATCAGCCCCAGAATTTT. This codes for CASSEVGVGQFNQPQNF.

In its sample, this clone was seen a few times. The V gene is TRBV6-1, the J gene TRBJ1-6; D is perhaps TRBD1 (5 bases). Trimming left V 10 bases short and J 6 bases short, with 10 bases between. The length of the CDR3 is 12 residues. Germline CDR1 and CDR2: MNHNS and SASEGT. In DNA form, the CDR3 reads TGTGCCACCAGACAGAGTAATTCACCCCTCCACTTT. Translated, it gives CATRQSNSPLHF.

V is TRBV4-1 and J is TRBJ1-6; 11 nucleotides align to TRBD1. Trimming cost V 3 bases and J 9 bases; bases outside gene matches: 4. The length of the CDR3 is 15 residues. Germline V gene data show CDR1 as MGHRA and CDR2 as YSYEKL. The CDR3 loop reads CASSHLGQGGSPLHF. CDR3 nucleotide sequence: TGCGCCAGCAGCCACCTGGGACAGGGGGGTTCACCCCTCCACTTT.

The chain joins TRBV30 to TRBJ2-5; no firm D call. Looked up from germline, CDR1 is GTSNPN and CDR2 is SVGIG (reference sequence). The length of the CDR3 is 11 residues. V lost 4 bases and J lost 2, with 5 bases in between. CDR3 in DNA: TGTGCCTGGAACAGACAAGAGACCCAGTACTTC. It codes for CAWNRQETQYF.

This chain joins TRBV28 and TRBJ2-7; 7 nucleotides align to TRBD1. The CDR3 contains 14 residues. Per germline, CDR1 MDHEN and CDR2 SYDVKM. The J segment lost 12 bases and the V segment lost 2 bases, leaving 13 bases of the junction unmatched. The CDR3 nucleotides read TGTGCCAGCAGTTTAGGGACAGACACCCTTTTGTGGTACTTC. Translation: CASSLGTDTLLWYF.

This clone came up once. The J gene is TRBJ2-1, the V gene TRBV4-1; the match to TRBD2 covers 9 bases. CDR3 length equals 13 residues. The V and J ends lost 0 bases and 15 bases, in that order; junction bases with no gene match: 6. Germline loops: CDR1 MGHRA, CDR2 YSYEKL. CDR3 nucleotide sequence: TGCGCCAGCAGCCAAGATTCTAGCGGGGTCGGGTTCTTC. Protein sequence: CASSQDSSGVGFF.

Only a few counts were recorded for this clone. The chain is built from TRBV14 and TRBJ2-1; 8 bases are shared with TRBD2. Germline CDR1 and CDR2: SGHDN and FVKESK. With 4 bases clipped from V and 2 bases from J, the junction kept 4 bases outside the gene matches. This CDR3 region has 15 residues. The CDR3 reads CASSPRTSPYNEQFF. CDR3 bases: TGTGCCAGCAGCCCCAGGACTAGCCCCTACAATGAGCAGTTCTTC.

This chain uses TRBV9 with TRBJ2-2; TRBD2 is a possible D gene (5 bases). V shed 0 bases and J shed 4 bases, with 7 bases lying between them. CDR1 and CDR2 (germline): SGDLS, YYNGEE. The CDR3 contains 14 residues. Here the CDR3 reads CASSVVTSTGELFF. CDR3 coding DNA: TGTGCCAGCAGCGTAGTAACTAGCACCGGGGAGCTGTTTTTT.

This chain links TRBV11-3 with TRBJ2-7; 7 bases are shared with TRBD1. The germline gives CDR1 SGHNT, CDR2 YENEEA. There are 14 residues in the CDR3. V gave up 1 base and J gave up 6 bases; unmatched junction bases: 6. CDR3 residues: CASSLGAAGGEQYF. CDR3 coding DNA: TGTGCCAGCAGCTTAGGAGCGGCAGGGGGCGAGCAGTACTTC.

The V and J genes are TRBV30 and TRBJ2-1, with 9 bases that match TRBD1. Germline V lookup: CDR1 GTSNPN, CDR2 SVGIG (reference sequence). CDR3 length equals 13 residues. J lost 9 bases, V lost 1 base, and 4 bases had no gene match. CDR3 protein: CAWSAQGAVEQFF. The CDR3 DNA sequence: TGTGCCTGGAGTGCACAGGGGGCGGTTGAGCAGTTCTTC.

This clone was seen a few times. The V gene is TRBV4-2, the J gene TRBJ2-2, with D hard to call. The CDR3 is 17 residues long. V lost 6 bases and J lost 1, with 18 bases in between. Germline V lookup: CDR1 LGHNA, CDR2 YNFKEQ. The CDR3: CASRLTLEAENTGELFF. The CDR3 DNA reads as TGTGCCAGCAGGCTTACCTTAGAGGCCGAGAACACCGGGGAGCTGTTTTTT.

A single count supports this clone. Compared with germline, one end of the junction differs, possibly owing to a read error. This sequence joins TRBV5-1 and TRBJ2-7; TRBD1 aligns across 10 bases. This CDR3 has 15 amino acids. Per the germline V gene, CDR1 is SGHRS and CDR2 is YFSETQ. The CDR3 DNA reads TGCGCCAGCACCTTGGACAGGGGGTTCTCCTACGAGCAGTACTTC. It yields the protein CASTLDRGFSYEQYF.